Shown below are 10 T cell receptor beta chains from a single sample sequenced in a study of tumor-infiltrating lymphocytes in primary liver carcinoma. The researchers obtained blood RNA from unsorted whole blood and also extracted germline DNA. Priming with a constant-region primer yielded TCR beta cDNA from 400 to 550 ng total RNA. Generation of the TCR beta libraries relied on three nested multiplex PCR rounds using slightly modified ARM-PCR. Both of the initial two PCR rounds ran for approximately 11 cycles and employed TRBV1-TRBV30 forward primers alongside a C-beta reverse primer. TCRdb re-analysed the multiplex PCR reads in MiXCR, keeping a single row per CDR3 protein. The table has about 310,000 distinct CDR3 sequences, about three fifths seen once. Source material: peripheral blood. These receptors were collected from a woman in her twenties or thirties with primary liver carcinoma and hepatitis B virus infection.

Comment on this clonotype: A much larger clone lies one base from this, so it may be a read error. The chain employs TRBV6-1 and TRBJ2-5, with 9 bases matching TRBD1. The CDR3 totals 14 residues. Germline V gene data show CDR1 as MNHNS and CDR2 as SASEGT. The CDR3, as DNA: TGTGCCAGCACCGTAACAGGGGGCCTAGAGACCCGGTACTTC. It yields the protein CASTVTGGLETRYF.

With respect to this clonotype: A read error is possible here, since a much larger clone lies one base away. This chain joins TRBV5-6 and TRBJ2-3; no clear D. The V gene's germline CDR1 is SGHDT and CDR2 YYEEEE. There are 13 residues in the CDR3. The DNA of the CDR3 is TGTGCCAGCGGCTTGGTTCACTCCGATACGCAGTATTTT. Translated, it gives CASGLVHSDTQYF.

As regards this clonotype: The conserved final phenylalanine or tryptophan is absent from the CDR3, which likely points to a read error. The limits of the CDR3 on the DNA are not certain, so only TCRdb's listed CDR3 is given. The V call is TRBV11-2, the J call TRBJ2-3. From germline, CDR1 is SGHAT and CDR2 FQNNGV. Termini included, the CDR3 measures 11 amino acids. CDR3 sequence: CASSQTDTHYL.

On this clonotype: This sequence may be a read error, since a much larger clone differs from it by one base. The J gene is TRBJ2-1, the V gene TRBV10-3; D not certain. Trimming took off 2 bases at V and 0 bases at J, with 17 bases between the two ends. Germline-derived CDR1 and CDR2 are ENHRY and SYGVKD. CDR3 size: 18 residues. Written as DNA, the CDR3 is TGTGCCATCAGTGAGACCCTACCGCTTATGGGCTCCTACAATGAGCAGTTCTTC. Protein sequence: CAISETLPLMGSYNEQFF.

The sample holds a few counts of this clonotype. The genes are TRBV5-4 and TRBJ2-7; D not resolved. Germline V gene data show CDR1 as SGHNT and CDR2 as YYREEE (reference sequence). V was shortened by 0 bases and J by 2 bases, with 6 bases between the two germline ends. The length of the CDR3 is 13 residues. The CDR3 sequence is CASSLAGPYEQYF. The CDR3 region has the DNA TGTGCCAGCAGCTTGGCGGGTCCCTACGAGCAGTACTTC.

This clonotype has more than one count but fewer than ten. This chain links TRBV6-2 or TRBV6-3 with TRBJ2-1; D call uncertain. The CDR3 runs to 13 residues. Deletions cut 6 bases from V and 0 bases from J, with 6 bases between. CDR1 MNHEY and CDR2 SVGEGT come from the germline V gene. CDR3 sequence: CASRPTSYNEQFF. CDR3 coding DNA: TGTGCCAGCAGACCTACCTCCTACAATGAGCAGTTCTTC.

This clonotype was counted a few times. The V and J genes are TRBV14 and TRBJ2-3; a weak D match, TRBD1 (6 bases). V shed 5 bases and J shed 1 base, with 10 bases lying between them. This CDR3 has 14 amino acids. The germline CDR1 and CDR2 sequences are SGHDN and FVKESK. Written as DNA, the CDR3 is TGTGCCAGCAGCAGACAGGTCCGCACAGATACGCAGTATTTT. Translation gives CASSRQVRTDTQYF.

This clonotype was seen only a few times. An end of the junction differs from the germline gene, which may be a read error. The CDR3: CASGSPSVDNTDMQYF. The DNA of the CDR3 is TGTGCCAGCGGCTCTCCTAGTGTCGACAATACAGATATGCAGTATTTT. This rearrangement joins TRBV6-1 to TRBJ2-3; no definite D call. The CDR3 is 16 amino acids. Germline CDR1 is MNHNS and CDR2 is SASEGT.

Of note for this clonotype: Lacking the conserved final phenylalanine or tryptophan, this CDR3 likely reflects a read error. Because the CDR3's place on the DNA is in doubt, the DNA is left out and the CDR3 is given as listed by TCRdb. CDR3 in amino acids: CASASGSHEHYL. The chain carries TRBV11-2 and TRBJ2-7. CDR1 and CDR2 (germline): SGHAT, FQNNGV. The CDR3 is 12 residues long, ends included.

Note on this clonotype: This may stem from a read error, because a much larger clone lies one nucleotide away. This rearrangement joins TRBV6-5 to TRBJ2-2, with D possibly matching TRBD2 (6 bases). The germline V gene has CDR1 MNHEY and CDR2 SVGAGI. The CDR3 extends over 15 amino acids. Trimming left V 5 bases short and J 6 bases short, with 16 bases between. CDR3 amino acids: CASSPGLLKAGELFF. DNA of the CDR3: TGTGCCAGCAGTCCGGGACTCCTGAAGGCCGGGGAGCTGTTTTTT.